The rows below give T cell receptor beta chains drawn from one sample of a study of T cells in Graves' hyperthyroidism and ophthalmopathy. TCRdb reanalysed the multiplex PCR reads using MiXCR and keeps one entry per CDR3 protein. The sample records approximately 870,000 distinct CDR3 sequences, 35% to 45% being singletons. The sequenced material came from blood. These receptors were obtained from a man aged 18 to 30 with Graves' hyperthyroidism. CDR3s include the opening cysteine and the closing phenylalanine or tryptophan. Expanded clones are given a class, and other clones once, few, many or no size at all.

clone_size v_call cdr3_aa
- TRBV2 CASSRDSTNYGYTF
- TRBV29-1 CSVDRGPGEQYF
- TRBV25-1 CASIRDRVTGELFF
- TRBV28 CASSLRGRGRETQYF
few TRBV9 CASSVGPYSSGELFF
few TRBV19 CASSIAALSGTSYEQYF
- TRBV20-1 CSASLRQPYNSPLHF
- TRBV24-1 CATSDVKPEDYGYTF
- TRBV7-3 CASSLAGFMNTEAFF
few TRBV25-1 CASKRTGGNSPLHF
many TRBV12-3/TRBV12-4 CASSLPGQGSYEQYF
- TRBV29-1 CSYDRINQPQHF
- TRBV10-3 CASSSSPGQGDYEQYF
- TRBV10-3 CAIGQGFTGELFF
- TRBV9 CASSVTGTDTQYF
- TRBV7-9 CASSLAVVDSNSPLHF
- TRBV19 CASSIDRDTEASF
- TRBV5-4 CASSFRSGEETQYF
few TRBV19 CASSPVGGAGAEAFF
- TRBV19 CAAAGGFGGANVLTF
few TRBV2 CASSLAGDYNSPLHF
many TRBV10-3 CAISEDRLNTEAFF
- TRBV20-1 CSAPDQGMFF
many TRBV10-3 CAISFRDSSF
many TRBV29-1 CSVRVSQETQYF
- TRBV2 CASSPLAQEGTEAFF
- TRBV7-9 CATGTSGSPGELFF
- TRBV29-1 CSVQGQTGANVLTF
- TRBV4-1 CASSQDTEAGNTIYF
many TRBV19 CASSMHEGAFF
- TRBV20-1 CSARIGANQPQHF
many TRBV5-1 CASSVTGDNYGYTF
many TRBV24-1 CATSDFRGGNQPQHF
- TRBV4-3 CASSQGLGTYEQYF
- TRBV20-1 CSALTSGTPYEQYF
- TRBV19 CASSIAATFSYEQYF
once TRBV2 CASAVGGGALVYGYTF
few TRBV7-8 CASSLASQAEQYF
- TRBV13 CASTADRGYEQYF
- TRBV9 CASSGSKGRTSYGYTF
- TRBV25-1 CASRTGFGYTF
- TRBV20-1 CSARDQGSYGYTF
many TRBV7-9 CASSTGTASNSPLHF
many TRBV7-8 CASSFNRVNYEQYF
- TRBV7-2 CASSPTTSGVYEQYF
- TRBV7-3 CASSQGGLWTGELFF
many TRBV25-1 CASSRTAMNTEAFF